A single T cell receptor (beta chain) is shown here with its context. Its antigen is not known. This entry belongs to a study of monozygotic twins with inflammatory bowel disease. Broader study findings: Distinguishing T cell subtypes was not possible.

Added by template switching were UMIs that each held a 6-nucleotide sample barcode. TCRdb re-analyzed the 5' RACE reads; it lists each CDR3 protein once, without DNA. The sample totals under 200,000 distinct CDR3 sequences. Whole blood, unsorted for T cells, was the source of total RNA. The specimen sequenced was blood. The clonotype was recovered from a human donor with ulcerative colitis or Crohn's disease, or a healthy co-twin of an affected twin (not recorded which).

This CDR3 is CSVEQGVGQPQHF. V gene TRBV29-1 combines with J gene TRBJ1-5. This CDR3 contains 13 residues. CDR1 and CDR2 (germline): SQVTM, ANQGSEA.